This T cell receptor beta chain was sequenced during a study of cytomegalovirus exposure and HLA in healthy donors. The assay was immunoSEQ multiplex PCR, and TCRdb's table has in-frame clones only and misses some. The sample has about 200,000 clones, 84% seen once. Findings and caveats of the study: Rare TCR sequences predominated, though certain public TCRs were found in many donors.

Points on this clone: The antigen remains undetermined.

V shed 2 bases, J shed 3 bases, and the junction held 15 bases outside the gene matches. The CDR3 runs 18 residues. CDR1 is SGHAT and CDR2 is FQNNGV in the germline V gene. The specimen was PBMCs. The V call is TRBV11-2, the J call TRBJ1-1; 7 bases match TRBD1. This TCR derives from a woman in her 30s in good health and CMV-seropositive. Written as DNA, the CDR3 is TGTGCCAGCAGCTTAACCCTACAGGGGTTTTATTATGACACTGAAGCTTTCTTT. This gives the protein CASSLTLQGFYYDTEAFF.